Shown below are 3 T cell receptor beta chains from a single sample sequenced in a study of T cells expressing NK-cell markers. TCRdb reprocessed the 5' RACE reads and keeps a single row for each CDR3 protein, giving no DNA. The repertoire table contains tens of thousands of distinct CDR3 sequences. The specimen was blood T cells: a sorted CD56 or NKG2C T cell subset, CD4+ or CD8+ T cells, or bulk PBMC T cells (not recorded which). The receptor set was obtained from a man between 18 and 69 years old in good health.

The V and J genes are TRBV7-2 and TRBJ1-5. This CDR3 has 15 amino acids. Germline V gene data show CDR1 as SGHTA and CDR2 as FQGNSA. The CDR3 reads CASSPTGSSNQPQHF.

This chain joins TRBV27 and TRBJ1-1; TCRdb names TRBD1, which stays unverified in the absence of DNA. The germline CDR1 and CDR2 sequences are MNHEY and SMNVEV (reference sequence). The CDR3 spans 14 residues. CDR3 loop: CASATGDYNTEAFF.

This chain joins TRBV6-1 and TRBJ1-1. The germline CDR1 and CDR2 sequences are MNHNS and SASEGT. This CDR3 has 13 amino acids. The CDR3 is CATFLPQSTEAFF.